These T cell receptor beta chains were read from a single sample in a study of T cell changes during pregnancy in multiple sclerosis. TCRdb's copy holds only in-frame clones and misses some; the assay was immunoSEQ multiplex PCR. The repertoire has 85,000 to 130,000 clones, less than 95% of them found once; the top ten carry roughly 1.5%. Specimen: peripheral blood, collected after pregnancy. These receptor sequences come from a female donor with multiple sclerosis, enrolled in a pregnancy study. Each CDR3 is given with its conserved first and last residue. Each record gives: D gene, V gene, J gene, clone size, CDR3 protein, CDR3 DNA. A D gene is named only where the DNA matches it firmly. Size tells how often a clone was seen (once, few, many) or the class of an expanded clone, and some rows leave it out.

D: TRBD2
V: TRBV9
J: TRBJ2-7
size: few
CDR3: CASSVGLAGSNYEQYF
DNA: TGTGCCAGCAGCGTAGGACTAGCGGGAAGCAACTACGAGCAGTACTTC

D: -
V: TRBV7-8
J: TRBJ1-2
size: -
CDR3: CASSLLTDYGYTF
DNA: TGTGCCAGCAGCTTACTGACAGACTATGGCTACACCTTC

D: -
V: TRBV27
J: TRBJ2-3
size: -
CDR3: CASSLKVDFSTDTQYF
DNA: TGTGCCAGCAGTTTAAAGGTTGACTTTAGCACAGATACGCAGTATTTT

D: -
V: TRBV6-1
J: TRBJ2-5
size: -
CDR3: CASSELVAETQYF
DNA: TGTGCCAGCAGTGAATTGGTAGCCGAGACCCAGTACTTC

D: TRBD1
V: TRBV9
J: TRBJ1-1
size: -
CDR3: CASSAGQGEAFF
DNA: TGTGCCAGCAGCGCTGGACAGGGTGAAGCTTTCTTT

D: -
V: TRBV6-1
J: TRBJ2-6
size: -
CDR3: CASSSSSGANVLTF
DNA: TGTGCCAGCAGTTCGAGCTCTGGGGCCAACGTCCTGACTTTC

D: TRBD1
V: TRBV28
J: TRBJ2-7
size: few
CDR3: CASSFGTGEQYF
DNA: TGTGCCAGCAGTTTCGGGACAGGCGAGCAGTACTTC

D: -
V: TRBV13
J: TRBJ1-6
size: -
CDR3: CASSSRRSWVNSPLHF
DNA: TGTGCCAGCAGCTCCCGCAGGTCATGGGTTAATTCACCCCTCCACTTT

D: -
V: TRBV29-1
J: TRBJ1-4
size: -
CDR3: CSVGLGQGSNEKLFF
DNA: TGCAGCGTTGGACTCGGGCAGGGCTCTAATGAAAAACTGTTTTTT

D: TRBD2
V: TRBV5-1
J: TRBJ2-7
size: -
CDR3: CASSGGPGTSRTYEQYF
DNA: TGCGCCAGCAGCGGGGGGCCCGGGACTAGCAGGACCTACGAGCAGTACTTC

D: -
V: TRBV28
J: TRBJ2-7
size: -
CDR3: CASRSTYMDLDYEQYF
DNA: TGTGCCAGCAGATCCACCTACATGGACTTGGACTACGAGCAGTACTTC

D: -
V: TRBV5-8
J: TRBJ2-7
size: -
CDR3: CASSFRTEQYF
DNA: TGTGCCAGCAGCTTCAGGACAGAGCAGTACTTC

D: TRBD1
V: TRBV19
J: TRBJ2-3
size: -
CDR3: CASTGQGRDTQYF
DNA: TGTGCCAGCACCGGACAGGGTAGAGATACGCAGTATTTT

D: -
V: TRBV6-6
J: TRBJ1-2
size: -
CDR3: CASSYSSEQASYGYTF
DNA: TGTGCCAGCAGTTACTCTTCAGAACAGGCAAGCTATGGCTACACCTTC

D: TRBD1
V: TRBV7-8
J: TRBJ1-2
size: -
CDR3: CASSLGQGYGYTF
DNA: TGTGCCAGCAGCTTAGGACAGGGGTATGGCTACACCTTC

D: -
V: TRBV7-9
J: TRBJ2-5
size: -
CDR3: CASSKVGKYLRETQYF
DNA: TGTGCCAGCTCCAAAGTCGGGAAATATCTCCGGGAGACCCAGTACTTC

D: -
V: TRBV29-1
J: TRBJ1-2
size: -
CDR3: CSVRTSGSYGYTF
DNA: TGCAGCGTCCGGACTTCGGGTAGCTATGGCTACACCTTC

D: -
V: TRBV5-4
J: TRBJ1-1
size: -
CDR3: CASSLEQARGTEAFF
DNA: TGTGCCAGCAGCTTGGAGCAGGCTCGGGGCACTGAAGCTTTCTTT

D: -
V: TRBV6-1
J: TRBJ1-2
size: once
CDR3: CASSESGRTNYGYTF
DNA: TGTGCCAGCAGTGAATCGGGTAGGACTAACTATGGCTACACCTTC

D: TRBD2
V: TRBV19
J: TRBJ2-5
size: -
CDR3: CASSGNLGTSRETQYF
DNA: TGTGCCAGTAGTGGCAACCTCGGGACTAGCCGGGAGACCCAGTACTTC

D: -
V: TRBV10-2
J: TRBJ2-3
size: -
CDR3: CASHDWESTDTQYF
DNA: TGCGCCAGCCATGACTGGGAGAGCACAGATACACAGTATTTT

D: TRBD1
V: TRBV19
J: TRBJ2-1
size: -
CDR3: CASSTRTGRLVYEQFF
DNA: TGTGCCAGTAGTACCCGGACAGGACGTTTGGTCTATGAGCAGTTCTTC

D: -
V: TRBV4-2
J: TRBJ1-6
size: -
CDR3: CASSQDGLDSSFHSPLHF
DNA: TGTGCCAGCAGCCAAGATGGTTTGGACAGCTCCTTCCATTCACCCCTCCACTTT

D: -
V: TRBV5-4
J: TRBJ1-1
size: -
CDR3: CASSYLTGMNTEAFF
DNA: TGTGCCAGCAGTTACCTAACAGGGATGAACACTGAAGCTTTCTTT

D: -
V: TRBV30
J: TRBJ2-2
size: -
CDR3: CGGVRTGELFF
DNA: TGTGGAGGAGTCCGGACCGGGGAGCTGTTTTTT

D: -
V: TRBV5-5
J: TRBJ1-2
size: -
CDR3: CASSAGTDYGYTF
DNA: TGTGCCAGCAGCGCCGGGACTGACTATGGCTACACCTTC

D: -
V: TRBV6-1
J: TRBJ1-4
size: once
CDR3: CASSEQNVPREKLFF
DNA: TGTGCCAGCAGTGAACAGAACGTGCCCAGGGAAAAACTGTTTTTT

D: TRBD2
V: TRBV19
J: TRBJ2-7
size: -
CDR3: CASSMSGGGSYEQYF
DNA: TGTGCCAGTAGTATGAGCGGGGGAGGATCCTACGAGCAGTACTTC

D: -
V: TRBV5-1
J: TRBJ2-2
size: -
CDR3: CASRSLAGSTGELFF
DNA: TGCGCCAGCAGGTCGTTAGCAGGGTCCACCGGGGAGCTGTTTTTT

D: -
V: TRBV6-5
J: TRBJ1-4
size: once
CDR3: CASSYWGGEKLFF
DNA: TGTGCCAGCAGTTACTGGGGGGGAGAAAAACTGTTTTTT

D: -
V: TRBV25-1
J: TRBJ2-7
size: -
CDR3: CASSRRGLSYEQYF
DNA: TGTGCCAGCAGCCGCAGGGGCCTCTCCTACGAGCAGTACTTC

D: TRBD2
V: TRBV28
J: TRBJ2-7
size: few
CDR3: CASDSGSYEQYF
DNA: TGTGCCAGTGATAGCGGGAGTTACGAGCAGTACTTC

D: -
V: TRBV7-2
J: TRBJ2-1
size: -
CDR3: CASSFRLVGGEQFF
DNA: TGTGCCAGCAGCTTTCGACTAGTCGGGGGTGAGCAGTTCTTC

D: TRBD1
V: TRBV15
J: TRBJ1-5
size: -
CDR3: CATSRGTDSNQPQHF
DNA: TGTGCCACCAGCAGGGGGACAGATAGCAATCAGCCCCAGCATTTT

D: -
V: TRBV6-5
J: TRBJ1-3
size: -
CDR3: CASSIRQQSGNTIYF
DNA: TGTGCCAGCAGTATCCGACAGCAGTCTGGAAACACCATATATTTT

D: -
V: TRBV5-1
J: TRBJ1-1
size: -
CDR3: CASSLVGASNTEAFF
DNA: TGCGCCAGCAGCTTGGTGGGGGCCTCGAACACTGAAGCTTTCTTT

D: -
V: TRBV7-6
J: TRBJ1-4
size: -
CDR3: CASSARPAGQGNEKLFF
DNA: TGTGCCAGCAGCGCCCGGCCCGCAGGCCAGGGAAATGAAAAACTGTTTTTT

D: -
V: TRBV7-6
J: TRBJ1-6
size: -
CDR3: CASSLDEGDNSPLHF
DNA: TGTGCCAGCAGCTTAGATGAGGGGGATAATTCACCCCTCCACTTT

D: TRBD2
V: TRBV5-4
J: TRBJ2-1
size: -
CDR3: CASSGASGFINEQFF
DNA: TGTGCCAGCAGCGGGGCTAGCGGGTTCATCAATGAGCAGTTCTTC

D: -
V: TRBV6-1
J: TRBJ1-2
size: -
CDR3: CASTLAPNYGYTF
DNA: TGTGCCAGCACCCTGGCACCTAACTATGGCTACACCTTC

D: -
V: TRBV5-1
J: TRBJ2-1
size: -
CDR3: CASRIEVYNEQFF
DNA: TGCGCCAGCAGGATCGAGGTCTACAATGAGCAGTTCTTC

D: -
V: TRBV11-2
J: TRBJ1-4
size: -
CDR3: CASSLGSGATNEKLFF
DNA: TGTGCCAGCAGCTTAGGTTCGGGAGCGACTAATGAAAAACTGTTTTTT

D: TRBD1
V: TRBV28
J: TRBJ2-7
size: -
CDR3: CASSPGTGDYEQYF
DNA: TGTGCCAGCAGCCCCGGGACAGGAGACTACGAGCAGTACTTC

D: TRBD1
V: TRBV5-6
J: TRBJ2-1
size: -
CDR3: CASSGAGGWSNEQFF
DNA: TGTGCCAGCAGCGGCGCAGGGGGCTGGTCTAATGAGCAGTTCTTC

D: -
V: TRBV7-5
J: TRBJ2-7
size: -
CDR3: CVRSLEGDSGGRDSEQYF
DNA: TGTGTCAGAAGCTTAGAGGGAGATTCGGGGGGGCGAGATAGCGAGCAGTACTTC

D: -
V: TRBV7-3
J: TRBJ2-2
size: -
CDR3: CASSLTTANTGELFF
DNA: TGTGCCAGCAGCTTAACGACAGCGAACACCGGGGAGCTGTTTTTT

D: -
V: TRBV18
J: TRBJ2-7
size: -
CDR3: CASSAPNRGGGEQYF
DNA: TGTGCCAGCTCAGCGCCCAACCGTGGGGGAGGCGAGCAGTACTTC

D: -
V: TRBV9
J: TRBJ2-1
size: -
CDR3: CASSVGEGFYNEQFF
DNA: TGTGCCAGCAGCGTAGGTGAGGGTTTCTACAATGAGCAGTTCTTC

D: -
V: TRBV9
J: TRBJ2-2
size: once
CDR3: CASSLLAAPGELFF
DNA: TGTGCCAGCAGCCTACTAGCCGCCCCCGGGGAGCTGTTTTTT

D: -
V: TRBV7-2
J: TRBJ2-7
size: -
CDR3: CASSFPQTAYEQYF
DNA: TGTGCCAGCAGCTTCCCGCAGACAGCTTACGAGCAGTACTTC

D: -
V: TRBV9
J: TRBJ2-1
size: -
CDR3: CASSFTGSTYNEQFF
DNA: TGTGCCAGCAGCTTCACAGGTTCAACCTACAATGAGCAGTTCTTC